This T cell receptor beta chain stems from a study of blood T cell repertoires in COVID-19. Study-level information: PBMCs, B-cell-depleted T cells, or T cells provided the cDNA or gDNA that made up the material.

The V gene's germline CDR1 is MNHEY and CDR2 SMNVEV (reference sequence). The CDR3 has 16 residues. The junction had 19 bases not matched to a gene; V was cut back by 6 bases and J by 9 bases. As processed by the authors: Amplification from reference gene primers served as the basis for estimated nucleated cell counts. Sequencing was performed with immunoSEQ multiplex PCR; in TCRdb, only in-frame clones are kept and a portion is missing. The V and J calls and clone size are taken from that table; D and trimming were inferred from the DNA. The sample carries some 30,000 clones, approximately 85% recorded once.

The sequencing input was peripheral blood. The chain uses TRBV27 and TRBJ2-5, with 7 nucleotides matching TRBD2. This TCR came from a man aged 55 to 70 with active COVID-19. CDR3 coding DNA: TGTGCCAGCAGCCGAATGGACGGCGGGAGTGGTCAGTCCCAGTACTTC. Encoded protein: CASSRMDGGSGQSQYF.